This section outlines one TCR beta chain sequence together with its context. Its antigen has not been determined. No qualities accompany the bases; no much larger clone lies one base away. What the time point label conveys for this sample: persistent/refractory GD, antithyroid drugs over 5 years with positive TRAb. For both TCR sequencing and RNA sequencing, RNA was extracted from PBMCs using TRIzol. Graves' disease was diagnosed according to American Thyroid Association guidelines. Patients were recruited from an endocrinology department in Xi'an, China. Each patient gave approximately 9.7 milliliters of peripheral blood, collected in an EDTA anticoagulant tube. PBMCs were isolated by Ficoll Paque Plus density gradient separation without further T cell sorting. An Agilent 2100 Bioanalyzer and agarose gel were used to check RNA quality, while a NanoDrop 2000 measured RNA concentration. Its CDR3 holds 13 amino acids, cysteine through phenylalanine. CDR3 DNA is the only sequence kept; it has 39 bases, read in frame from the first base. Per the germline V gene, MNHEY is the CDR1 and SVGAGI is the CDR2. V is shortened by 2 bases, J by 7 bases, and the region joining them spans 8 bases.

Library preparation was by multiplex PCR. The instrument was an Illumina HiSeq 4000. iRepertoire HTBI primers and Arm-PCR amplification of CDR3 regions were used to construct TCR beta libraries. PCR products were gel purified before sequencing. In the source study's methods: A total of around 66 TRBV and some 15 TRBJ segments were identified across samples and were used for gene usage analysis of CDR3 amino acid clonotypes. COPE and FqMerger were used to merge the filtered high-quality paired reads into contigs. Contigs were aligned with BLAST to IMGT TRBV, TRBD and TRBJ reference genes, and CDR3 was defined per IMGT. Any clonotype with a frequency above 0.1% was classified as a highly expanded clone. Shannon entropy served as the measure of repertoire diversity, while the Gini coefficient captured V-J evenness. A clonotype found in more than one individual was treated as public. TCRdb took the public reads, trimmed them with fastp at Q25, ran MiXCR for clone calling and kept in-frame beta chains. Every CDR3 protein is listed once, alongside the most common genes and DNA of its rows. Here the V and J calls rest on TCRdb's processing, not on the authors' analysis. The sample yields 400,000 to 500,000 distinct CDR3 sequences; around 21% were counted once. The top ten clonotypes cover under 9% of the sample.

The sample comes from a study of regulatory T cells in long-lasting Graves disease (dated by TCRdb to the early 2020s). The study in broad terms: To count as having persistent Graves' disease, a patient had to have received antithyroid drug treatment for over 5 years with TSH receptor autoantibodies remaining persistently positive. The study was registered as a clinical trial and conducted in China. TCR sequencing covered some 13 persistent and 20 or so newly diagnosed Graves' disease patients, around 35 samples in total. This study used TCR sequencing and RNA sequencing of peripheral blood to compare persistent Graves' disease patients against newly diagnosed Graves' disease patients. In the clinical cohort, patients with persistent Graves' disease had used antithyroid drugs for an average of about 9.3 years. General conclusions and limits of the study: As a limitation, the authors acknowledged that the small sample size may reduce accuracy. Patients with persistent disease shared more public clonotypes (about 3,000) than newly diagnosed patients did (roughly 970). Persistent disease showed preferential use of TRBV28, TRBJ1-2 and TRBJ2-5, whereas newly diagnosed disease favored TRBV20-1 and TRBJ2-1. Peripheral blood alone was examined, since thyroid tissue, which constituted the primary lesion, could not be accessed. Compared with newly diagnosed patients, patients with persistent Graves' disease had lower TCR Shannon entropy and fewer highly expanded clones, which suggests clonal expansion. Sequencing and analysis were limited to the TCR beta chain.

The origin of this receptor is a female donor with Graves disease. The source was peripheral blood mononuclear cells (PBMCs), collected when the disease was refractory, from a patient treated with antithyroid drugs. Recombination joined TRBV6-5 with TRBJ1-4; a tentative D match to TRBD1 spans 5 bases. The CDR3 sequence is CASSYGAGEKLFF. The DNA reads TGTGCCAGCAGTTACGGGGCAGGTGAAAAACTGTTTTTT.